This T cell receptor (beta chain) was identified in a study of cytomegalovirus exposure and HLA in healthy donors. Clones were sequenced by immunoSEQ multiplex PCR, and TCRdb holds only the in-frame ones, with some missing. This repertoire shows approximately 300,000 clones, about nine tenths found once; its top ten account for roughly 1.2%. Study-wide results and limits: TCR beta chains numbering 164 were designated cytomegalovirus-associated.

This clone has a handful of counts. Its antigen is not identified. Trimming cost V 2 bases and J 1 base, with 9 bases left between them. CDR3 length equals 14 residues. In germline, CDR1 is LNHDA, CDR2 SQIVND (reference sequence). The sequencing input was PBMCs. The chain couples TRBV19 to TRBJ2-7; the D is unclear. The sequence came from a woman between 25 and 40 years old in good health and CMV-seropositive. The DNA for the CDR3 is TGTGCCAGTAGTATAATGGGTTCTTCCTACGAGCAGTACTTC. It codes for CASSIMGSSYEQYF.